This TCR beta chain originates from a study of T cells after yellow fever vaccination. Germline assignment: CDR1 SGHRS and CDR2 YFSETQ. The V end was cut by 4 bases, the J end by 3 bases, with 17 bases between. CDR3 length: 16 residues. This clonotype occurred many times. Its specificity is not known. The study made its TCR cDNA through 5'RACE template switching. That step introduced a universal primer site along with UMIs. TCRdb fed the 5' RACE reads into MiXCR, producing one record per CDR3 protein. The sample lists some 340,000 distinct CDR3 sequences, approximately 11% occurring once. Broader study findings: After the booster, roughly 96% of CD4 and about nine tenths of CD8 primary-response clones were re-detected.

Sample: CD4+ T cells sorted from PBMCs, taken 45 days after the yellow fever booster vaccination. This sequence joins TRBV5-1 and TRBJ2-4; D is perhaps TRBD2 (5 bases). This clonotype was obtained from a man in his late teens or twenties who received the YFV17D yellow fever vaccine. Written as DNA, the CDR3 is TGCGCCAGCAGCGGCCTCGGGGATGCCGTCAAAAACATTCAGTACTTC. Translation gives CASSGLGDAVKNIQYF.